Shown below are 7 T cell receptor beta chains from a single sample sequenced in a study of control samples from healthy donors and cancer patients (dated by TCRdb to 2020 to 2022). Library generation was performed with the immunoSEQ multiplex PCR assay. Here the immuneACCESS table is served through TCRdb, limited to in-frame sequences with V and J called. Missing clones are a known gap in these copies; in checked studies unresolved V genes cover under half, and the rest lacks a known reason. A total of about 140,000 clones appear in this sample, around nine tenths of them only once. The ten largest clones represent around 1.6% of the sample. The sequencing sample was made of blood. The receptors were sampled from a man younger than 35 in good health.

This sequence joins TRBV7-9 and TRBJ2-7, with TRBD1 matching 7 bases. The CDR3 sequence is 13 residues long. Germline V gives CDR1 SEHNR, CDR2 FQNEAQ (reference sequence). Germline trimming cut 0 bases from V and 11 bases from J; bases unmatched to any gene: 7. The CDR3 loop reads CASSLATGRTEYF. For the CDR3, the DNA is TGTGCCAGCAGCTTAGCGACAGGGAGAACGGAGTACTTC.

Written as DNA, the CDR3 is TGCGCCAGCAGGCCCACATCGACAGCAACTAATGAAAAACTGTTTTTT. This encodes CASRPTSTATNEKLFF. The J gene is TRBJ1-4, the V gene TRBV4-3; D possibly corresponds to TRBD1 (5 bases). The V end was cut by 6 bases, the J end by 0 bases, with 14 bases between. The CDR3 extends over 16 amino acids. Germline-derived CDR1 and CDR2 are LGHNA and YSLEER.

CDR3 amino acids: CASSAQGAGTDTQYF. The DNA for the CDR3 is TGTGCCAGCAGTGCACAGGGGGCGGGCACAGATACGCAGTATTTT. The V and J genes are TRBV25-1 and TRBJ2-3; 9 bases line up with TRBD1. Germline lookup yields CDR1 MGHDK and CDR2 SYGVNS. Trimming took 4 bases from V and 1 from J; bases not matched to a gene: 3. CDR3 size: 15 residues.

The chain links TRBV3-1 (or the pseudogene TRBV3-2) to TRBJ2-2; TRBD1 matches at 8 bases. The germline gives CDR1 LGHDT, CDR2 YNNKEL (reference sequence). CDR3 length equals 18 residues. V lost 7 bases, J lost 0 bases, and 13 bases stayed unmatched. CDR3 in amino acids: CASNHPMGTGANTGELFF. In nucleotides, the CDR3 is TGTGCCAGCAACCACCCGATGGGGACAGGAGCGAACACCGGGGAGCTGTTTTTT.

This clone appeared a single time. The V and J genes are TRBV6-2 or TRBV6-3 and TRBJ1-5, with D possibly matching TRBD1 (5 bases). Trimming shortened V by 5 bases and J by 4 bases, and 15 bases separated the two germline ends. CDR3 size: 15 residues. Germline-derived CDR1 and CDR2 are MNHEY and SVGEGT. The CDR3 nucleotides read TGTGCCAGCAGTCCACGGGGACGGAGGAATCAGCCCCAGCATTTT. As protein: CASSPRGRRNQPQHF.

This clone was seen only a few times. This chain uses TRBV10-3 with TRBJ2-7; no clear D. Trimming took 4 bases from V and 5 from J, leaving 9 bases between them. The CDR3 has 12 amino acids. Germline CDR1 and CDR2: ENHRY and SYGVKD. The DNA for the CDR3 is TGTGCCATCAGTGGAACTGGGAACGAGCAGTACTTC. Its protein product is CAISGTGNEQYF.

The chain carries TRBV6-2 or TRBV6-3 and TRBJ1-5; D not resolved. Between the trimmed V and J ends, which lost 0 bases and 5 bases, there was a span of 11 bases. The CDR3 runs 15 residues. In germline, CDR1 is MNHEY, CDR2 SVGEGT. The chain's CDR3 is CASSYSGRRDQPQHF. The CDR3 DNA is TGTGCCAGCAGTTACTCTGGACGGAGAGATCAGCCCCAGCATTTT.